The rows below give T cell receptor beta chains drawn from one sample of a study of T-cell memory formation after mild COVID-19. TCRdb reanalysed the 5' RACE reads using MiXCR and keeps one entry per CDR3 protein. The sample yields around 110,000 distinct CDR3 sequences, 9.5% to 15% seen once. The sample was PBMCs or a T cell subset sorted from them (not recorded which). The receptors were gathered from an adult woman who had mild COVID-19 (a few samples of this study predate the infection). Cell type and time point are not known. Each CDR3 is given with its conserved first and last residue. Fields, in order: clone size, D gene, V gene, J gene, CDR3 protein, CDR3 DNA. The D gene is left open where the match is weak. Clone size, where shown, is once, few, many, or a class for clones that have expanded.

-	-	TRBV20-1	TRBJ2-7	CSASRPGASSYEQYF	TGCAGTGCTAGTCGTCCAGGGGCCTCCTCCTACGAGCAGTACTTC
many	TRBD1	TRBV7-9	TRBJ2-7	CASRPDRRQNKPYSYEQYF	TGTGCCAGTAGGCCGGACAGGCGGCAGAACAAGCCCTACTCCTACGAGCAGTACTTC
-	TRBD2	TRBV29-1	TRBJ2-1	CSVEGLAGGPSSYNEQFF	TGCAGCGTGGAAGGACTAGCGGGAGGCCCGAGCTCCTACAATGAGCAGTTCTTC
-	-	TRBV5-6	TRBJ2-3	CASSFGDPDTQYF	TGTGCCAGCAGCTTTGGGGACCCCGATACGCAGTATTTT
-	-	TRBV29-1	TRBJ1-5	CSVEEGLNQPQHF	TGCAGCGTTGAAGAAGGACTCAATCAGCCCCAGCATTTT
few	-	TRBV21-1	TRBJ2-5	CASSRETRVRGETQYF	TGTGCCAGCAGCAGGGAAACCAGGGTACGCGGAGAGACCCAGTACTTC
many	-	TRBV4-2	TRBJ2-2	CASSQEPIFTGELFF	TGTGCCAGCAGCCAAGAACCTATTTTCACCGGGGAGCTGTTTTTT
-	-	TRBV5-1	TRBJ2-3	CASSSAGTTVADTQYF	TGCGCCAGCAGCTCGGCCGGGACAACGGTCGCAGATACGCAGTATTTT
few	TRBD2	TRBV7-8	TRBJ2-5	CASSLAGGGSQETQYF	TGTGCCAGCAGCTTAGCGGGCGGGGGAAGCCAAGAGACCCAGTACTTC
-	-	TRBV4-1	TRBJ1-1	CASSQVAHPNTEAFF	TGCGCCAGCAGCCAAGTCGCTCACCCGAATACTGAAGCTTTCTTT
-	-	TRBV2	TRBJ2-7	CASEDGTRPPGEQYF	TGTGCCAGCGAGGATGGCACTAGACCTCCGGGGGAGCAGTACTTC
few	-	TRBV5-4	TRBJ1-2	CASSLSGDSYEYGYTF	TGTGCCAGCAGCTTGTCGGGGGACTCTTATGAATATGGCTACACCTTC
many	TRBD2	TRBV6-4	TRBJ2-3	CASSDSLAGAKVYF	TGTGCCAGCAGTGACTCACTAGCGGGAGCAAAAGTGTATTTT
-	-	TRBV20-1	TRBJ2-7	CSASVRADTYEQYF	TGCAGTGCTAGTGTTCGGGCTGATACCTACGAGCAGTACTTC
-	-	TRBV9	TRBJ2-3	CASSVATKDTQYF	TGTGCCAGCAGCGTAGCTACGAAAGATACGCAGTATTTT
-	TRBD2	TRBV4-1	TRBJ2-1	CASSQAERGTRNEQFF	TGCGCCAGCAGCCAAGCTGAGCGGGGGACTAGAAATGAGCAGTTCTTC
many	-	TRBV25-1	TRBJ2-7	CASSESGGGYEQYF	TGTGCCAGCAGTGAATCAGGAGGGGGCTACGAGCAGTACTTC
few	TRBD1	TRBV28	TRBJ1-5	CASRLGQGAVNQPQHF	TGTGCCAGCAGGCTCGGGCAGGGGGCCGTCAATCAGCCCCAGCATTTT
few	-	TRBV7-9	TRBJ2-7	CASSFAQRVQAYEQYF	TGTGCCAGCAGCTTCGCCCAAAGAGTCCAAGCCTACGAGCAGTACTTC
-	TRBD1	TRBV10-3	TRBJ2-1	CAISESGQGAHEQFF	TGTGCCATCAGTGAGTCGGGACAGGGGGCGCACGAGCAGTTCTTC
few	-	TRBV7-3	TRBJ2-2	CASSSGGGELFF	TGTGCCAGCAGCTCCGGGGGCGGGGAGCTGTTTTTT
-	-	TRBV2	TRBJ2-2	CASSGGTGELFF	TGTGCCAGCAGTGGGGGGACCGGGGAGCTGTTTTTT
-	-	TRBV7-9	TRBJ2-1	CASSPRKDYNEQFF	TGTGCCAGCAGCCCTCGGAAAGATTACAATGAGCAGTTCTTC
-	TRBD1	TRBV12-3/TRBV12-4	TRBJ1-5	CASSFIPTPDRGRYSNQPQHF	TGTGCCAGCAGTTTTATCCCGACCCCAGACAGGGGCCGGTATAGCAATCAGCCCCAGCATTTT
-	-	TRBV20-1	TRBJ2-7	CSASPNYEQYF	TGCAGTGCTTCTCCGAACTACGAGCAGTACTTC
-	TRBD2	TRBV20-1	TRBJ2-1	CSARDPLAGTYNEQFF	TGCAGTGCTAGAGATCCACTAGCGGGAACCTACAATGAGCAGTTCTTC
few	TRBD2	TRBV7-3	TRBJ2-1	CASSWGLVTSNEQFF	TGTGCCAGCAGCTGGGGACTAGTGACCTCCAATGAGCAGTTCTTC
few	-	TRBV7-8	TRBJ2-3	CASSPGAYPGRVLRGRPDTQYF	TGTGCCAGCAGCCCAGGGGCTTACCCTGGTCGTGTTCTTCGGGGTAGGCCAGATACGCAGTATTTT
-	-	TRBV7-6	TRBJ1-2	CASSAERSGGGYTF	TGTGCCAGCAGCGCGGAGCGATCAGGCGGTGGCTACACCTTC
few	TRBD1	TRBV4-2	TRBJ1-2	CASSPDRQGRVLLYGYTF	TGTGCCAGCAGCCCCGATCGACAGGGAAGGGTCTTATTATATGGCTACACCTTC
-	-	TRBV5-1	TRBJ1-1	CASSPLGVRANTEAFF	TGCGCCAGCAGCCCCCTGGGCGTCAGGGCGAACACTGAAGCTTTCTTT
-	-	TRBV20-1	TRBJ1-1	CSARPKDNEAFF	TGCAGTGCTAGGCCAAAGGACAATGAAGCTTTCTTT
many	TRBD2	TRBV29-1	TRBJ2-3	CSVYVGGTSGPTDTQYF	TGCAGCGTTTATGTAGGGGGGACTAGCGGCCCCACAGATACGCAGTATTTT
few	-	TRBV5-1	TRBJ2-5	CASSFFGYQETQYF	TGCGCCAGCAGCTTTTTCGGCTACCAAGAGACCCAGTACTTC
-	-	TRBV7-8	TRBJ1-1	CASSRLMNTEAFF	TGTGCCAGCAGCCGCCTCATGAACACTGAAGCTTTCTTT
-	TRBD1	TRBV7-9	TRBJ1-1	CASSPQDRESTEAFF	TGTGCCAGCAGCCCCCAGGACAGGGAGAGCACTGAAGCTTTCTTT
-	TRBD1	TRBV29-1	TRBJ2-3	CSVGGDRAPTDTQYF	TGCAGCGTTGGGGGGGACAGGGCCCCCACAGATACGCAGTATTTT
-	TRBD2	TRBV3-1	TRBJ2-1	CASSSGGWLAGYNEQFF	TGTGCCAGCAGCTCCGGGGGGTGGCTAGCGGGGTACAATGAGCAGTTCTTC
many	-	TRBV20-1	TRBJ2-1	CSAFTGTYNEQFF	TGCAGTGCTTTTACCGGGACCTACAATGAGCAGTTCTTC
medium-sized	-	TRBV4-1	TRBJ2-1	CASSLTPPGDFSYNEQFF	TGCGCCAGCAGCCTCACCCCTCCGGGGGACTTCTCCTACAATGAGCAGTTCTTC
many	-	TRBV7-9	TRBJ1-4	CASSLRREDEKLFF	TGTGCCAGCAGTCTCCGGAGGGAAGATGAAAAACTGTTTTTT
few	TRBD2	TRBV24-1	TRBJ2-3	CATSDLKAGGLNTQYF	TGTGCCACCAGTGATTTAAAGGCGGGGGGCCTAAATACGCAGTATTTT
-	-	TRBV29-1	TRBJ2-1	CSVEVVNEQFF	TGCAGCGTTGAAGTCGTCAATGAGCAGTTCTTC
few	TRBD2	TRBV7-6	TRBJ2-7	CASSPNPGGGSYEQYF	TGTGCCAGCAGCCCCAATCCGGGGGGGGGCTCCTACGAGCAGTACTTC
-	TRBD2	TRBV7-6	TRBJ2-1	CASSPWTSGGYNEQFF	TGTGCCAGCAGCCCTTGGACTAGCGGGGGGTACAATGAGCAGTTCTTC
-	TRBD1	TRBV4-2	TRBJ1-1	CASSDRDRGRTEAFF	TGTGCCAGCAGCGACCGGGACAGGGGACGGACTGAAGCTTTCTTT
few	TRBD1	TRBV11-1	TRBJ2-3	CASSSGKGAGTDTQYF	TGTGCCAGCAGTTCGGGGAAGGGGGCGGGCACAGATACGCAGTATTTT
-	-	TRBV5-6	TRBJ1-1	CASSLAFGAEAFF	TGTGCCAGCAGCTTAGCATTTGGCGCTGAAGCTTTCTTT
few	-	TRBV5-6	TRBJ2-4	CASSATGTPSKYF	TGTGCCAGCAGCGCTACCGGGACTCCCAGCAAGTACTTC
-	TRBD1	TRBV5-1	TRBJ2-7	CASSPATGGPYEQYF	TGCGCCAGCAGCCCGGCGACAGGGGGCCCCTACGAGCAGTACTTC
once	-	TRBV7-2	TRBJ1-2	CASSLVGGNGYTF	TGTGCCAGCAGCTTAGTTGGGGGGAATGGCTACACCTTC
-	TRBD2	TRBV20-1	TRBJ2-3	CSAREKLAGVIDTQYF	TGCAGTGCTAGAGAGAAACTAGCGGGAGTCATAGATACGCAGTATTTT
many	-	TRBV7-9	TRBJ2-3	CASSLAKQGRTDTQYF	TGTGCCAGCAGCTTAGCAAAACAGGGGAGGACAGATACGCAGTATTTT
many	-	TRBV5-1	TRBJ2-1	CASSLRQNNEQFF	TGCGCCAGCAGCCTGAGACAGAACAATGAGCAGTTCTTC
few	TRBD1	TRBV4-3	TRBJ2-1	CASSQDPTGGAYNEQFF	TGCGCCAGCAGCCAAGATCCGACAGGGGGCGCCTACAATGAGCAGTTCTTC
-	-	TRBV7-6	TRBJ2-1	CASSLPTGGSHNEQFF	TGTGCCAGCAGCTTACCCACGGGTGGTAGTCACAATGAGCAGTTCTTC